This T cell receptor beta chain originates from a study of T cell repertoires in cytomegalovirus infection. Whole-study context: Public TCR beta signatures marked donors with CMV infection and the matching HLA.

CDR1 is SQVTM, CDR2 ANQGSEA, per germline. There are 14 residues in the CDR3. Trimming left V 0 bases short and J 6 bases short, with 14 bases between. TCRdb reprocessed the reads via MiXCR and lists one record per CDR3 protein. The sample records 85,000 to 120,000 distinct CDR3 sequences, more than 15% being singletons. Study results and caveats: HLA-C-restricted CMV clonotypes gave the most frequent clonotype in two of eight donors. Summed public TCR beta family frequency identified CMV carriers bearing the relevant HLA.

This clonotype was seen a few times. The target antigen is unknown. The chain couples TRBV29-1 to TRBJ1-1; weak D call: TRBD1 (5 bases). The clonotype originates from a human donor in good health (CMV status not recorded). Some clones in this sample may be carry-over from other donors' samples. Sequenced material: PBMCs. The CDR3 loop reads CSVEEPTAVAEAFF. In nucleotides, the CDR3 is TGCAGCGTTGAAGAACCGACAGCCGTCGCTGAAGCTTTCTTT.